The 3 T cell receptor beta chains below come from one sample, sequenced in a study of T cell responses to AZD1222 COVID-19 vaccine. Clones were read by immunoSEQ multiplex PCR, and TCRdb kept only the in-frame ones, dropping some. This table has roughly 260,000 clones, more than 80% appearing once. The specimen comprised peripheral blood, sampled on day 0 of AZD1222 vaccination. Every receptor here comes from an adult in good health.

The V call is TRBV19, the J call TRBJ1-4; D is unresolved. The length of the CDR3 is 16 residues. V gave up 1 base and J gave up 5 bases, with 14 bases separating them. The germline gives CDR1 LNHDA, CDR2 SQIVND (reference sequence). The CDR3 nucleotides are TGTGCCAGTAGTATAGGGCCCCCGTCGGGGAATGAAAAACTGTTTTTT. Translated, it gives CASSIGPPSGNEKLFF.

This chain joins TRBV10-1 and TRBJ2-2; a possible D gene is TRBD1 (5 bases). Trimming stripped 4 bases from V and 5 bases from J, with 8 bases between. Germline CDR1 WNHNN, CDR2 SYGVQD (reference sequence). This CDR3 region has 13 residues. CDR3 protein: CASSGQITGELFF. Here the CDR3 DNA reads TGCGCCAGCAGTGGACAGATTACCGGGGAGCTGTTTTTT.

The chain joins TRBV2 to TRBJ1-1, with D possibly being TRBD1 (6 bases). This CDR3 has 14 residues. Looked up from germline, CDR1 is SNHLY and CDR2 is FYNNEI. V gave up 8 bases and J gave up 1 base, with 14 bases separating them. CDR3 sequence reads: CASDRRGWNTEAFF. As DNA, the CDR3 is TGTGCCAGCGACCGCAGGGGATGGAACACTGAAGCTTTCTTT. The variable domain in full, with the rest retrieved from reference TRBV2 and TRBJ1-1, is EPEVTQTPSHQVTQMGQEVILRCVPISNHLYFYWYRQILGQKVEFLVSFYNNEISEKSEIFDDQFSVERPDGSNFTLKIRSTKLEDSAMYFCASDRRGWNTEAFFGQGTRLTVV.